This entry is about one T cell receptor (beta chain). Per the study methods: Reference gene primers were amplified, and this amplification served to estimate nucleated cell counts. Using immunoSEQ multiplex PCR, the repertoire was profiled, and TCRdb retains in-frame clones only, with some absent. That table is the source of V, J and clone size, and D and trimming were worked out from the DNA. The sample shows roughly 320,000 clones, about 90% of them seen only once. The source of the sample is a study of blood T cell repertoires in COVID-19. Whole-study context: The study drew acute and convalescent COVID-19 samples from the United States, Italy and Spain. The cDNA or gDNA used as material had been derived from T cells, B-cell-depleted T cells, or PBMCs.

The CDR3 runs to 14 residues. Trimming removed 2 bases from V and 6 bases from J; junction bases left unmatched: 5. Per germline, CDR1 SGHRS and CDR2 YFSETQ. The sequence came from a woman in her forties or fifties with COVID-19, enrolled during active disease. Sequencing input: peripheral blood. V usage is TRBV5-1 and J usage is TRBJ2-1; 7 bases map to TRBD2. The CDR3: CASSFSTSVNEQFF. CDR3 sequence (DNA): TGCGCCAGCAGCTTCTCTACTAGCGTCAATGAGCAGTTCTTC.